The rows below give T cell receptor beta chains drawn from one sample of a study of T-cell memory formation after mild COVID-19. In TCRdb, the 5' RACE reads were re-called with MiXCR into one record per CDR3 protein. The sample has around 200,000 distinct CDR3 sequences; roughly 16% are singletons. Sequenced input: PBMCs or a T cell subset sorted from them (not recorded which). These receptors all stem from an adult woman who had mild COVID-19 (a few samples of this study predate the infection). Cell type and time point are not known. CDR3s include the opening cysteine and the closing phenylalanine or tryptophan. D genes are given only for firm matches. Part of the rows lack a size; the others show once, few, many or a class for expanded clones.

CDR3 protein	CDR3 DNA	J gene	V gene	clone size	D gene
CSASRPGTAEAFF	TGCAGTGCTAGCCGTCCGGGGACAGCTGAAGCTTTCTTT	TRBJ1-1	TRBV20-1	.	TRBD1
CSALTVSLNTEAFF	TGCAGTGCCCTGACTGTCAGTTTGAACACTGAAGCTTTCTTT	TRBJ1-1	TRBV20-1	.	.
CASSQMVGSTGELFF	TGTGCCAGCAGCCAGATGGTTGGGTCAACCGGGGAGCTGTTTTTT	TRBJ2-2	TRBV3-1	.	.
CASSPPSSYNSPLHF	TGTGCCAGCAGCCCCCCCAGCTCCTATAATTCACCCCTCCACTTT	TRBJ1-6	TRBV7-9	.	.
CAISEYEGVDQFF	TGTGCCATCAGTGAGTATGAAGGAGTTGACCAGTTCTTC	TRBJ2-1	TRBV10-3	few	.
CASNPPGVQAGELFF	TGTGCCAGCAACCCGCCGGGGGTTCAAGCCGGGGAGCTGTTTTTT	TRBJ2-2	TRBV7-9	.	.
CASSREVGRYEQYF	TGCGCCAGCAGCCGTGAGGTCGGGAGGTACGAGCAGTACTTC	TRBJ2-7	TRBV5-1	few	TRBD2
CASSQERRLAGTDTQYF	TGTGCCAGCAGCCAAGAAAGAAGACTAGCGGGGACAGATACGCAGTATTTT	TRBJ2-3	TRBV4-2	.	TRBD2
CATSVRDVADTQYF	TGTGCCACCAGTGTTAGGGATGTAGCAGATACGCAGTATTTT	TRBJ2-3	TRBV24-1	few	.
CASSPYAATGKSQPQHF	TGTGCCAGCAGTCCATACGCTGCGACAGGGAAGAGTCAGCCCCAGCATTTT	TRBJ1-5	TRBV27	.	TRBD1
CASSPGQNMNTEAFF	TGTGCCAGCTCACCGGGACAGAACATGAACACTGAAGCTTTCTTT	TRBJ1-1	TRBV18	few	TRBD1
CASSYGEKLFF	TGTGCCAGCAGTTACGGGGAAAAACTGTTTTTT	TRBJ1-4	TRBV6-2/TRBV6-3	.	.
CASTPRPRTGELFF	TGTGCCAGCACCCCCAGGCCTCGTACCGGGGAGCTGTTTTTT	TRBJ2-2	TRBV27	few	.
CASSQRDRGIYTEAFF	TGCGCCAGCAGCCAACGCGACAGGGGCATCTACACTGAAGCTTTCTTT	TRBJ1-1	TRBV4-1	.	TRBD1
CASSLRQGGLEQYF	TGTGCCAGCAGCTTAAGACAGGGGGGCTTGGAGCAGTACTTC	TRBJ2-7	TRBV7-6	few	TRBD1
CSARTGRKEETQYF	TGCAGTGCTAGGACAGGACGGAAGGAGGAGACCCAGTACTTC	TRBJ2-5	TRBV20-1	many	.
CASSEPRAGTGRETQYF	TGTGCCAGCAGTGAGCCCCGCGCCGGGACAGGGAGGGAGACCCAGTACTTC	TRBJ2-5	TRBV2	.	TRBD1
CSVGAGLNTEAFF	TGCAGCGTTGGCGCCGGGCTGAACACTGAAGCTTTCTTT	TRBJ1-1	TRBV29-1	.	.
CASSSRGGPNEQFF	TGTGCCAGCAGTTCCCGGGGAGGCCCCAATGAGCAGTTCTTC	TRBJ2-1	TRBV12-3/TRBV12-4	many	.
CATGLGTGELFF	TGTGCCACCGGCCTCGGTACCGGGGAGCTGTTTTTT	TRBJ2-2	TRBV24-1	.	.
CASSFEGADTQYF	TGTGCCAGCAGTTTTGAAGGCGCAGATACGCAGTATTTT	TRBJ2-3	TRBV2	once	.
CASSPQGIQAFF	TGTGCCAGCAGCCCACAGGGAATTCAGGCTTTCTTT	TRBJ1-1	TRBV14	.	.
CAWRPSGGPRDEQFF	TGTGCCTGGAGACCCTCGGGGGGGCCTCGTGATGAGCAGTTCTTC	TRBJ2-1	TRBV30	.	TRBD2
CAWSRSFHNEQFF	TGTGCCTGGAGTAGGAGTTTTCACAATGAGCAGTTCTTC	TRBJ2-1	TRBV30	.	.
CATSGLTGHVCEQYF	TGTGCCACCAGTGGTTTAACGGGACATGTCTGCGAGCAGTACTTC	TRBJ2-7	TRBV24-1	.	.
CASSILYSRADTQYF	TGTGCCAGCAGTATCTTGTATTCTCGGGCCGATACGCAGTATTTT	TRBJ2-3	TRBV7-2	few	.
CASTKYRTAMDTDTQYF	TGTGCCAGTACAAAATACCGAACAGCCATGGACACAGATACGCAGTATTTT	TRBJ2-3	TRBV19	few	.
CSVAGGQAKYTGELFF	TGCAGCGTGGCAGGCGGGCAGGCTAAATACACCGGGGAGCTGTTTTTT	TRBJ2-2	TRBV29-1	.	.
CASSPRRAGESTDTQYF	TGTGCCAGCAGCCCGAGGAGAGCGGGAGAAAGCACAGATACGCAGTATTTT	TRBJ2-3	TRBV14	.	TRBD2
CASSLGLGPTQYF	TGTGCCAGCAGCTTAGGACTAGGTCCTACGCAGTATTTT	TRBJ2-3	TRBV11-2	few	.
CSARGVGTANEQYF	TGCAGTGCTAGAGGAGTCGGGACAGCTAACGAGCAGTACTTC	TRBJ2-7	TRBV20-1	.	TRBD1